This T cell receptor (beta chain) stems from a study of cytomegalovirus exposure and HLA in healthy donors. This clone came up once. This CDR3 comprises 16 residues. V was clipped by 0 bases and J by 7 bases; unmatched bases: 11. CDR1 is MGHRA and CDR2 is YSYEKL in the germline V gene. Amplification used 60 Vbeta primers and 13 Jbeta primers. The method was immunoSEQ multiplex PCR; TCRdb's version includes in-frame clones alone and lacks a portion of them. The repertoire holds roughly 150,000 clones, with approximately 80% as singletons. The chain recombines TRBV4-1 with TRBJ1-2, with TRBD1 matching 7 bases. The sequence derives from a boy between 2 and 10 years old in good health and CMV-seronegative. The sample was PBMCs. This CDR3 is CASSQDGTGTVGGYTF. In nucleotides, the CDR3 is TGCGCCAGCAGCCAAGATGGAACCGGGACAGTCGGTGGCTACACCTTC.